This T cell receptor (beta chain) was observed in a study of blood T cells in healthy people across ages (dated by TCRdb to about 2015). Study-wide context: Template switching captured roughly one uniquely barcoded TCR beta cDNA molecule per two T cells in model experiments. The donors were divided into four age groups: young (average about 15 years), middle-aged (roughly 40), aged (62) and long-lived (82). To track age-related changes in TCR beta repertoire diversity, the study relied on deep sequencing normalized with unique cDNA molecular identifiers. To avoid experimental bias, donors of different ages were spread randomly across the sequencing lanes. For two donors (one aged 18 to 29 and one aged 80 or older), the study analyzed two additional independent replicas of 1 million unique cDNA reads from the same blood draw.

As for this clonotype: Its antigen is currently not known. No base quality information exists; no much larger clone differs at one position.

The study at large found these results: Estimates of total diversity from one million sequenced T cells were regarded as lower bounds and underestimates. A strong correlation was found between observed TCR beta diversity and the percentage of naive T cells measured by flow cytometry. Bulk unsorted PBMC profiling prevented conclusive comparison of naive and antigen-experienced compartments. As age increased, observed TCR beta diversity per million T cells dropped in a roughly linear way, and a significant reduction was already evident by age around 41. Because donor CMV infection status was unknown, age-related changes in expanded clonotypes were potentially confounded. Compared with the aged group, the long-lived group had more naive CD4+ T cells, fewer expanded clones and increased TCR diversity, suggesting age selection.

The donors were roughly 38 Caucasian individuals from Russia, aged roughly 6 to 100 years, who were systemically healthy. Each donor gave ten milliliters of peripheral blood, collected into EDTA-treated Vacutainer tubes. Ficoll-Paque density-gradient centrifugation was used to isolate PBMCs, with at least 6 million per sample. Trizol reagent was used to extract total RNA from the PBMCs, yielding at least 5 micrograms per sample. Naive CD45RAhigh/CD27high T cell percentages were measured by flow cytometry on a PBMC aliquot from every donor. Receptor libraries were prepared by 5' RACE. TCRdb shows the sequencer as Illumina HiSeq 2500. A second PCR of about 7 to 12 cycles was run with a J-beta primer mix and a sample-barcoded 5' primer. Each TCR beta cDNA molecule received a unique molecular identifier from a template-switch 5' adaptor carrying 12 random nucleotides. Each sample yielded at least 3 million CDR3-containing paired-end reads. The Mint cDNA synthesis kit, primed by a TRBC-specific oligonucleotide, was used to synthesize first-strand cDNA from all RNA. All cDNA was treated with uracil-DNA glycosylase and then went through a first 18-cycle PCR with the universal primers M1SS and BC2_uni_R. From the authors' description of their analysis: For normalization, 1 million high-quality reads, each with a distinct molecular identifier, were randomly selected from each sample. Instead of being binned into consensus sequences, reads with shared molecular identifiers were discarded. MiTCR, run with a Q25 quality threshold and the strictest error-elimination algorithm, handled CDR3 identification, clonotype clustering and error correction. A nonparametric unseen species model using Euler transformation provided a lower-bound estimate of total TCR beta diversity. TCRdb passed the public sequencing reads through fastp at Q25 and MiXCR, retaining productive beta sequences. Duplicate CDR3 protein sequences are folded into a single record with the most common DNA and genes. Clone size and V and J calls follow TCRdb, not the original study. The sample yields about 1,500,000 distinct CDR3 sequences; about 40% were counted once. Around 8% of the sample is held by the ten biggest clonotypes.

The CDR3 contains 12 residues, cysteine and phenylalanine counted. The DNA shown is the 36-base CDR3, in frame from base 1. A distance of 17 bases separates the germline ends of V and J, which lose 4 bases and 13 bases respectively. The germline V gene gives CDR1 as SQVTM and CDR2 as ANQGSEA. The source of this sequence is a woman younger than 30 in good health. Here the chain combines TRBV29-1 and TRBJ2-4; TRBD2 might be the D gene, on 7 matching bases. The sequenced sample consisted of blood. CDR3 reads: CSVATGAGEQYF. The DNA sequence is TGCAGCGTTGCTACGGGGGCGGGGGAGCAGTACTTC.